The 10 T cell receptor beta chains in this list originate from one sample, sequenced in a study of blood T cell repertoires in COVID-19. Assay: immunoSEQ multiplex PCR; the TCRdb copy retains only in-frame clones and omits some. Of more than 60,000 clones in the sample, over 80% are singletons; the top ten hold more than 5%. The sample comprised peripheral blood. These TCRs come from a man aged 55 to 70 with active or convalescent COVID-19.

The chain uses TRBV2 and TRBJ1-5; 9 bases are shared with TRBD1. V dropped 6 bases and J dropped 11; count of bases not matched to a gene: 11. Germline V gene lookup returns CDR1 SNHLY and CDR2 FYNNEI. This CDR3 is built from 14 residues. The CDR3 reads CASRLPGQGVSQHF. In DNA form, the CDR3 reads TGTGCCAGCAGACTACCGGGACAGGGTGTTTCCCAGCATTTT.

The chain links TRBV29-1 to TRBJ2-5; 12 bases match TRBD2. Germline CDR1 SQVTM, CDR2 ANQGSEA. J was trimmed by 5 bases and V by 7 bases; bases with no gene match: 11. The CDR3 runs 15 residues. CDR3 region: CSGATSGGVGETQYF. In DNA form, the CDR3 reads TGCAGCGGGGCGACTAGCGGGGGCGTCGGGGAGACCCAGTACTTC.

The rearrangement links TRBV7-8 to TRBJ2-3, with D perhaps TRBD2 (5 bases). V was clipped by 7 bases and J by 4 bases, with 6 bases between them. This CDR3 region has 11 residues. Germline V gives CDR1 SGHVS, CDR2 FQNEAQ. The DNA of the CDR3 is TGTGCCAGCAAACTAGCAGATACGCAGTATTTT. Amino acid sequence: CASKLADTQYF.

A few counts support this clone. The CDR3 DNA sequence: TGCGCCAGCAGCCTCGGGCCAGGGGGAGAGACCCAGTACTTC. As protein: CASSLGPGGETQYF. The chain employs TRBV4-1 and TRBJ2-5; TRBD1 agrees at 7 bases. The germline CDR1 and CDR2 sequences are MGHRA and YSYEKL. J was trimmed by 4 bases and V by 4 bases; bases with no gene match: 6. The CDR3 has 14 amino acids.

The chain links TRBV19 to TRBJ1-2; the D gene is possibly TRBD1 (6 bases). The length of the CDR3 is 13 residues. Looked up from germline, CDR1 is LNHDA and CDR2 is SQIVND (reference sequence). V was pared by 5 bases and J by 3 bases, with 10 bases between. DNA of the CDR3: TGTGCCAGTAGTCCGGACAGACACTATGGCTACACCTTC. Its protein is CASSPDRHYGYTF.

This sequence joins TRBV7-9 and TRBJ1-6; 7 nucleotides agree with TRBD1. The germline V gene has CDR1 SEHNR and CDR2 FQNEAQ (reference sequence). There are 14 residues in the CDR3. Trimming at V came to 3 bases and at J to 8 bases, leaving 4 bases not matched to a gene. Here the CDR3 reads CASSFRDRHSPLHF. The CDR3 DNA is TGTGCCAGCAGCTTCCGGGACAGACATTCACCCCTCCACTTT.

This clone was seen only a few times. The V and J genes are TRBV10-3 and TRBJ1-6; D might be TRBD1 (6 bases). V was pared by 11 bases and J by 6 bases, with 14 bases between. The CDR3 covers 13 residues. CDR1 ENHRY and CDR2 SYGVKD come from the germline V gene. In DNA, the CDR3 is TGTGCCGTCGGGAGGACAGTTAATTCACCCCTCCACTTT. Its protein is CAVGRTVNSPLHF.

The V call is TRBV4-3, the J call TRBJ1-6; D is perhaps TRBD1 (6 bases). Germline assignment: CDR1 LGHNA and CDR2 YSLEER. The V end was cut by 0 bases, the J end by 15 bases, with 15 bases between. This CDR3 region has 14 residues. The CDR3 nucleotides are TGCGCCAGCAGCCAAGAACGACAGGCCAACTTCCTCCACTTT. Translated: CASSQERQANFLHF.

J is TRBJ2-5 and V is TRBV9; TRBD1 is a possible D gene (6 bases). The CDR3 consists of 13 residues. Germline V gives CDR1 SGDLS, CDR2 YYNGEE. V shed 3 bases and J shed 6 bases, with 12 bases lying between them. The CDR3: CASSEDSKKTQYF. Written as DNA, the CDR3 is TGTGCCAGCAGCGAGGACAGCAAGAAGACCCAGTACTTC.

This clone turned up a few times. The genes are TRBV3-1 (or the pseudogene TRBV3-2) and TRBJ2-7; 11 bases are shared with TRBD2. This CDR3 region has 16 residues. Germline V CDR1 and CDR2: LGHDT, YNNKEL (reference sequence). V was clipped by 2 bases and J by 5 bases; unmatched bases: 8. CDR3 in amino acids: CASSQSQTSGVDEQYF. The CDR3 DNA reads as TGTGCCAGCAGCCAATCCCAGACTAGCGGGGTCGACGAGCAGTACTTC.